This passage covers 14 T cell receptor beta chains from one sample sequenced in a study of a mutant IDH1 vaccine in newly diagnosed glioma. Profiling relied on immunoSEQ multiplex PCR, and the TCRdb table lists in-frame clones only, not all of them. The sample lists 85,000 to 100,000 clones, over 75% occurring once. As to time point: baseline, week 1 (first vaccination visit). Treatment indicated: pre-vaccination baseline after standard-of-care therapy. The sequencing here drew on PBMCs, taken from a glioma patient treated with radiotherapy, temozolomide or both. The receptors here all came from a man aged 40-50 years with glioma.

This clone has only one observation. This chain joins TRBV7-2 and TRBJ2-7; 9 bases are shared with TRBD1. Germline trimming cut 5 bases from V and 2 bases from J; bases unmatched to any gene: 10. Germline CDR1 and CDR2: SGHTA and FQGNSA. This CDR3 is built from 16 residues. The CDR3 DNA reads as TGTGCCAGCAGCCCTCGGCGGACAGGGGCCCCCTACGAGCAGTACTTC. It yields the protein CASSPRRTGAPYEQYF.

The chain employs TRBV15 and TRBJ2-5; the D gene is possibly TRBD1 (6 bases). This CDR3 region has 15 residues. The germline V and J ends were trimmed by 0 bases and 2 bases, with 10 bases remaining between them. Germline CDR1 reads LNHNV; CDR2 reads YYDKDF (reference sequence). The CDR3: CATSREGQKQETQYF. CDR3 sequence (DNA): TGTGCCACCAGCAGAGAAGGACAGAAACAAGAGACCCAGTACTTC.

CDR3 nucleotide sequence: TGTGCCAGCAGCCAAGATACGGCTAGCCGGGTCTCCGAGCAGTACTTC. Translated: CASSQDTASRVSEQYF. The J gene is TRBJ2-7, the V gene TRBV4-2; tentatively, D is TRBD2 (5 bases). V lost 0 bases and J 6 bases, leaving 18 bases between the germline ends. Germline CDR1 is LGHNA and CDR2 is YNFKEQ. This CDR3 region has 16 residues.

The chain uses TRBV27 and TRBJ1-2; TRBD1 matches 10 bases. CDR1 MNHEY and CDR2 SMNVEV come from the germline V gene (reference sequence). This CDR3 is 15 amino acids long. Trimming removed 4 bases from V and 8 bases from J; junction bases left unmatched: 10. CDR3 sequence: CASSSPGTGARGYTF. The DNA of the CDR3 is TGTGCCAGCAGTTCCCCCGGGACAGGGGCTCGAGGCTACACCTTC.

For this clone: The sample holds other DNA sequences that translate to the same CDR3. The chain links TRBV18 to TRBJ2-7; perhaps TRBD2 as D (5 bases). Germline CDR1 KGHSH, CDR2 LQKENI. The V end was cut by 4 bases, the J end by 4 bases, with 8 bases between. The CDR3 consists of 12 residues. The CDR3 reads CASSLERYEQYF. CDR3 nucleotide sequence: TGTGCCAGCTCACTAGAGCGGTACGAGCAGTACTTC.

This rearrangement joins TRBV30 to TRBJ1-2, with D unresolved. Germline CDR1 and CDR2: GTSNPN and SVGIG (reference sequence). V lost 2 bases to trimming and J lost 4 bases, with 17 bases between them. The CDR3 sequence is 15 residues long. CDR3: CAWSPPEPWVYGYTF. The DNA of the CDR3 is TGTGCCTGGAGTCCCCCGGAACCCTGGGTCTATGGCTACACCTTC.

The sample holds a few counts of this clone. This chain connects TRBV7-2 to TRBJ1-3; D remains ambiguous. V was pared by 2 bases and J by 0 bases, with 8 bases between. CDR3 length: 15 amino acids. Germline CDR1 is SGHTA and CDR2 is FQGNSA. The CDR3 loop is CASSLLGNSGNTIYF. The DNA for the CDR3 is TGTGCCAGCAGCTTACTCGGAAACTCTGGAAACACCATATATTTT.

The rearrangement uses TRBV12-5 and TRBJ1-6, with 8 bases matching TRBD1. Germline V gives CDR1 LGHNT, CDR2 FRNRAP. The length of the CDR3 is 15 residues. V lost 2 bases, J lost 7 bases, and 4 bases stayed unmatched. The CDR3 loop reads CASGLQGASNSPLHF. CDR3 DNA sequence: TGTGCTAGTGGTTTGCAGGGGGCATCGAATTCACCCCTCCACTTT.

The chain recombines TRBV27 with TRBJ1-4; maybe TRBD1 (5 bases). Trimming took 5 bases from V and 7 from J, leaving 14 bases between them. The CDR3 has 14 residues. Germline CDR1 MNHEY, CDR2 SMNVEV (reference sequence). As DNA, the CDR3 is TGTGCCAGCAGTCCCCCGGGGCTGGGTGAAAAACTGTTTTTT. It encodes CASSPPGLGEKLFF.

This chain uses TRBV10-3 with TRBJ1-4, with 9 bases that match TRBD1. CDR1 and CDR2 from the germline V gene are ENHRY and SYGVKD. The junction had 5 bases not matched to a gene; V was cut back by 4 bases and J by 2 bases. The CDR3 totals 16 residues. CDR3 protein: CAISGGQGFTNEKLFF. DNA for the CDR3: TGTGCCATCAGTGGGGGACAGGGTTTTACTAATGAAAAACTGTTTTTT.

V usage is TRBV6-6 and J usage is TRBJ1-4; weak D call: TRBD1 (6 bases). Per the germline V gene, CDR1 is MNHNY and CDR2 is SVGAGI (reference sequence). V lost 7 bases, J lost 8 bases, and 17 bases lay in between. The CDR3 is 14 residues long. CDR3 region: CASTQQGLGEKLFF. CDR3 nucleotide sequence: TGTGCCAGCACCCAGCAGGGGCTGGGAGAAAAACTGTTTTTT.

The V and J genes are TRBV10-2 and TRBJ2-7; the match to TRBD2 covers 8 bases. This CDR3 spans 13 amino acids. V lost 5 bases and J lost 2; bases outside the gene matches: 2. Germline CDR1 and CDR2: WSHSY and SAAADI. DNA of the CDR3: TGCGCCAGCAGTTCGGGACTAGCCTACGAGCAGTACTTC. This encodes CASSSGLAYEQYF.

This clone was observed a few times. The gene calls are TRBV6-6 and TRBJ1-6; 11 bases map to TRBD1. Germline CDR1 MNHNY, CDR2 SVGAGI (reference sequence). The length of the CDR3 is 15 residues. V lost 6 bases and J lost 6; bases outside the gene matches: 4. CDR3 in amino acids: CASSLGTGGNSPLHF. In DNA form, the CDR3 reads TGTGCCAGCAGCCTGGGGACAGGGGGTAATTCACCCCTCCACTTT.

The genes are TRBV28 and TRBJ2-2; D possibly matches TRBD1 or TRBD2 (5 bases each). The CDR3 extends over 15 amino acids. Trimming stripped 8 bases from V and 4 bases from J, with 17 bases between. The germline CDR1 and CDR2 sequences are MDHEN and SYDVKM. Written as DNA, the CDR3 is TGTGCCAGCCGGAGGTCGTGGGGCGGCACCGGGGAGCTGTTTTTT. Translation: CASRRSWGGTGELFF. Complete variable domain (other parts from reference TRBV28 and TRBJ2-2): DVKVTQSSRYLVKRTGEKVFLECVQDMDHENMFWYRQDPGLGLRLIYFSYDVKMKEKGDIPEGYSVSREKKERFSLILESASTNQTSMYLCASRRSWGGTGELFFGEGSRLTVL.